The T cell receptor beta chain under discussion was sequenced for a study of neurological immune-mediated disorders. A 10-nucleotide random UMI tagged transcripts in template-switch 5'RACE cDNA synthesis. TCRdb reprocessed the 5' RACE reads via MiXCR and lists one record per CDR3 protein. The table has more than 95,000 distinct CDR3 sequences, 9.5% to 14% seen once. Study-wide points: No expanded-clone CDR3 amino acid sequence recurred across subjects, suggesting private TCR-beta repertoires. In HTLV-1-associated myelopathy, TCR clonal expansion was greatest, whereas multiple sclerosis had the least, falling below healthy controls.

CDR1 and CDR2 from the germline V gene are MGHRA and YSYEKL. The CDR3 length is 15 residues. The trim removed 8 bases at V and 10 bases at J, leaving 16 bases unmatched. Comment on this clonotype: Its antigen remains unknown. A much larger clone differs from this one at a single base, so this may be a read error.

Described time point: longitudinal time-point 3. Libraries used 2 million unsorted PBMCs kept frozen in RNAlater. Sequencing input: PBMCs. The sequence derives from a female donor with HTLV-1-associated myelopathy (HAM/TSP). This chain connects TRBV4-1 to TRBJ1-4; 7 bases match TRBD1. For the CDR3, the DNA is TGCGCCAGCCCCTGGAGGGGGCGGGTGTATGGAAAACTGTTTTTT. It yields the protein CASPWRGRVYGKLFF.